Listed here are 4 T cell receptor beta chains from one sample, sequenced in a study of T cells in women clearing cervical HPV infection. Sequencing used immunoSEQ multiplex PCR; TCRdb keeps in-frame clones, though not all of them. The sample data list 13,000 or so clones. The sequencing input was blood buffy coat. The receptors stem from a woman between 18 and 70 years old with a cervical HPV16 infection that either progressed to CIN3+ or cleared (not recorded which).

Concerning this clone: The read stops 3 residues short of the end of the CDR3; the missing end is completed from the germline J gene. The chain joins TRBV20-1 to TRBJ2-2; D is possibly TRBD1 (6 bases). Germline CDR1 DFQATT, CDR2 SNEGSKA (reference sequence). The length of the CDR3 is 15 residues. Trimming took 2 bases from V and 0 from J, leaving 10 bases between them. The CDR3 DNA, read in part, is TGCAGTGCTAGATCTGGACAGCCGAACACCGGGGAG. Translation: CSARSGQPNTGE. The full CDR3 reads CSARSGQPNTGELFF.

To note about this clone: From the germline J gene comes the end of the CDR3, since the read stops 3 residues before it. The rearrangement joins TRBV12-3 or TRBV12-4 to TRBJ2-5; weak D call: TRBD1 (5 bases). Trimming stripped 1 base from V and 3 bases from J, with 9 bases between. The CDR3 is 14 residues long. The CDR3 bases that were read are TGTGCCAGCAGTTTAGGACAGTTCGAAGAGACC. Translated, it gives CASSLGQFEET. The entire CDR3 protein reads CASSLGQFEETQYF.

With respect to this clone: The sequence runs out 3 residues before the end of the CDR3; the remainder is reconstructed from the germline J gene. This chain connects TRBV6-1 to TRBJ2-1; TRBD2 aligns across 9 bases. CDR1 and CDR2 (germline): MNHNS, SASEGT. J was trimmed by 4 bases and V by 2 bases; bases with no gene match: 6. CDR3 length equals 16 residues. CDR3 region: CASSERFSGGYNEQFF. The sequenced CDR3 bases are TGTGCCAGCAGTGAACGTTTTAGCGGGGGATACAATGAG.

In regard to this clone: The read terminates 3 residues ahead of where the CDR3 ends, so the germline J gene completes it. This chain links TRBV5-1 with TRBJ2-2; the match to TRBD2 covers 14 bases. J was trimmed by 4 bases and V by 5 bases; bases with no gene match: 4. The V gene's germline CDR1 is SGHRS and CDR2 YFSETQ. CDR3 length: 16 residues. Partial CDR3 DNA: TGCGCCAGCAGGTCTGGACTAGCGGGGGGCACCGGGGAG. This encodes CASRSGLAGGTGE. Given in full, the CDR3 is CASRSGLAGGTGELFF. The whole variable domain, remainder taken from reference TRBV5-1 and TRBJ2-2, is KAGVTQTPRYLIKTRGQQVTLSCSPISGHRSVSWYQQTPGQGLQFLFEYFSETQRNKGNFPGRFSGRQFSNSRSEMNVSTLELGDSALYLCASRSGLAGGTGELFFGEGSRLTVL.